Following are 22 T cell receptor beta chains from one sample sequenced in a study of beta chain features in type 1 diabetes. The study reverse transcribed the entire isolated RNA, so it sequenced expressed TCRB transcripts. TCRdb's table, derived via immunoSEQ multiplex PCR, lists solely in-frame clones and lacks some. The data hold 860,000 or so clones, with roughly 15% observed a single time. Sequencing was performed on naive CD4+ T cells from blood. All receptors come from a woman aged 18-29 years in good health.

This clone came up a few times. The rearrangement joins TRBV2 to TRBJ2-7; 12 bases map to TRBD2. Germline loops: CDR1 SNHLY, CDR2 FYNNEI. V gave up 7 bases and J gave up 2 bases; unmatched junction bases: 6. The CDR3 sequence is 15 residues long. CDR3 residues: CASTGTSGSAYEQYF. CDR3 nucleotide sequence: TGTGCCAGCACCGGGACTAGCGGGTCAGCCTACGAGCAGTACTTC.

V gene TRBV4-2 combines with J gene TRBJ2-3; 10 nucleotides align to TRBD2. The V and J ends lost 1 base and 2 bases, in that order; junction bases with no gene match: 6. CDR3 size: 17 residues. Germline V gene sequence: CDR1 LGHNA, CDR2 YNFKEQ. The CDR3 here is CASSQASGRLITDTQYF. The DNA for the CDR3 is TGTGCCAGCAGCCAAGCTAGCGGGAGATTGATCACAGATACGCAGTATTTT.

This clone was seen more than once but under ten times. The V and J genes are TRBV15 and TRBJ1-5; the match to TRBD1 covers 7 bases. The CDR3 sequence is 15 residues long. V shed 6 bases and J 2 bases; nucleotides not matched to a gene: 7. Per germline, CDR1 LNHNV and CDR2 YYDKDF (reference sequence). In DNA, the CDR3 is TGTGCCACCAGGAAGACAGGGTCGGGCAATCAGCCCCAGCATTTT. Translation gives CATRKTGSGNQPQHF.

This chain joins TRBV19 and TRBJ2-5, with D unresolved. Per the germline V gene, CDR1 is LNHDA and CDR2 is SQIVND (reference sequence). The germline V and J ends were trimmed by 3 bases and 1 base, with 9 bases remaining between them. The CDR3 is 14 residues long. The DNA of the CDR3 is TGTGCCAGTAGTATCGTAGCAGGCCAAGAGACCCAGTACTTC. As protein: CASSIVAGQETQYF.

The chain has TRBV2 and TRBJ2-5; 11 nucleotides line up with TRBD2. The V and J ends lost 7 bases and 5 bases, in that order; junction bases with no gene match: 6. The germline V gene encodes CDR1 SNHLY and CDR2 FYNNEI. CDR3 length: 14 residues. The CDR3 bases are TGTGCCAGCAAGCGCGTAGCGGGAGGGGAGACCCAGTACTTC. Amino acid sequence: CASKRVAGGETQYF.

The chain joins TRBV6-5 to TRBJ2-3; no definite D call. V lost 8 bases and J lost 1, with 10 bases in between. From germline, CDR1 is MNHEY and CDR2 SVGAGI. The CDR3 extends over 13 amino acids. The CDR3 region has the DNA TGTGCCAGCGCAGTAAGGGGCACAGATACGCAGTATTTT. Amino acid sequence: CASAVRGTDTQYF.

V gene TRBV9 combines with J gene TRBJ2-6, with D tentatively TRBD1 or TRBD2 (5 bases each). V lost 4 bases and J lost 4, with 15 bases in between. This CDR3 is built from 16 residues. Germline lookup yields CDR1 SGDLS and CDR2 YYNGEE. For the CDR3, the DNA is TGTGCCAGCAGCTTAGGACTGGGACGAGGGGCCAACGTCCTGACTTTC. Amino acids: CASSLGLGRGANVLTF.

V gene TRBV18 combines with J gene TRBJ1-5; 7 bases line up with TRBD1. J lost 3 bases, V lost 6 bases, and 2 bases had no gene match. Germline CDR1 and CDR2: KGHSH and LQKENI. The CDR3 is 13 residues long. CDR3 in DNA: TGTGCCAGCTCGGGACAGTACAATCAGCCCCAGCATTTT. Translated, it gives CASSGQYNQPQHF.

This clone was recorded a few times. This chain connects TRBV6-6 to TRBJ2-2; D is undetermined. The CDR3 runs 14 residues. CDR1 and CDR2 (germline): MNHNY, SVGAGI (reference sequence). Trimming shortened V by 2 bases and J by 5 bases, and 9 bases separated the two germline ends. In DNA, the CDR3 is TGTGCCAGCAGTTACGACTTAACGACCGGGGAGCTGTTTTTT. Its translation: CASSYDLTTGELFF.

This chain uses TRBV7-9 with TRBJ1-2; no reliable D call. The CDR3 consists of 13 residues. V lost 4 bases, J lost 0 bases, and 6 bases lay in between. The germline gives CDR1 SEHNR, CDR2 FQNEAQ (reference sequence). In DNA form, the CDR3 reads TGTGCCAGCAGCTCCGGGCCTAACTATGGCTACACCTTC. As protein: CASSSGPNYGYTF.

V and J are TRBV5-4 and TRBJ2-1, with 9 nucleotides matching TRBD1. V was clipped by 3 bases and J by 10 bases; unmatched bases: 14. Germline V gene data show CDR1 as SGHNT and CDR2 as YYREEE (reference sequence). CDR3 length: 16 amino acids. The CDR3 region has the DNA TGTGCCAGCAGCTACATACATCCGGGACAGGGAGGCGAGCAGTTCTTC. This codes for CASSYIHPGQGGEQFF.

This clone has more than one count but fewer than ten. The chain uses TRBV7-3 and TRBJ2-3; the match to TRBD1 covers 7 bases. CDR1 and CDR2 from the germline V gene are SGHTA and FQGTGA. V shed 5 bases, J shed 5 bases, and the junction held 10 bases outside the gene matches. This CDR3 has 15 amino acids. DNA for the CDR3: TGTGCCAGCAGCACCGGGACAGTGAATAGAGATACGCAGTATTTT. Translated: CASSTGTVNRDTQYF.

This clone was seen more than once but under ten times. This chain links TRBV10-3 with TRBJ2-2, with TRBD2 identical over 9 bases. Unmatched junction bases numbered 12, after V lost 10 bases and J lost 0 bases. The CDR3 loop spans 17 amino acids. Germline V CDR1 and CDR2: ENHRY, SYGVKD. For the CDR3, the DNA is TGTGCCACAGGGCCGGGGACTAGCAGCGCGAACACCGGGGAGCTGTTTTTT. Its protein product is CATGPGTSSANTGELFF.

Remarks on this clone: The sample has other DNA sequences that encode this CDR3 too. The chain is built from TRBV9 and TRBJ2-7; the match to TRBD1 covers 11 bases. Germline assignment: CDR1 SGDLS and CDR2 YYNGEE. The V and J ends lost 2 bases and 3 bases, in that order; junction bases with no gene match: 4. The CDR3 is 15 amino acids. The CDR3 DNA reads TGTGCCAGCAGCGTTAGCGGGACAGGGGGCTACGAGCAGTACTTC. This encodes CASSVSGTGGYEQYF.

This clone was recorded a few times. The chain carries TRBV6-5 and TRBJ2-7, with a weak D call TRBD2 (6 bases). The CDR3 sequence is 15 residues long. V was shortened by 2 bases and J by 0 bases, with 11 bases between the two germline ends. In germline, CDR1 is MNHEY, CDR2 SVGAGI. The chain's CDR3 is CASSYHAGSSYEQYF. CDR3 sequence (DNA): TGTGCCAGCAGTTACCATGCGGGAAGCTCCTACGAGCAGTACTTC.

The gene calls are TRBV23-1 and TRBJ2-1; 7 bases match TRBD2. TRBV23-1 is filed as an ORF, its function uncertain. This CDR3 is 17 amino acids long. The J segment lost 8 bases and the V segment lost 0 bases, leaving 13 bases of the junction unmatched. CDR3 residues: CASSQSNPGGTSHEQFF. The CDR3 coding sequence is TGCGCCAGCAGTCAATCCAATCCCGGGGGGACGAGTCATGAGCAGTTCTTC.

This clone has only a few counts. The chain is built from TRBV7-2 and TRBJ2-1; D might be TRBD1 or TRBD2, each matching 5 bases. CDR1 and CDR2 (germline): SGHTA, FQGNSA. V was cut by 5 bases and J by 8 bases, with 13 bases left in between. The CDR3 sequence is 13 residues long. CDR3 nucleotides: TGTGCCAGCAGCGCCGGGGCTTGGGATGAGCAGTTCTTC. Encoded protein: CASSAGAWDEQFF.

J is TRBJ1-2 and V is TRBV9; D is ambiguous. The CDR3 is 15 residues long. CDR1 is SGDLS, CDR2 YYNGEE, per germline. Trimming stripped 0 bases from V and 2 bases from J, with 11 bases between. The CDR3 DNA follows: TGTGCCAGCAGCGTAGGGTCTTCATCGAACTATGGCTACACCTTC. Protein product: CASSVGSSSNYGYTF.

This clone was found a few times. V gene TRBV10-2 combines with J gene TRBJ2-7, with D perhaps matching TRBD2 (5 bases). CDR1 and CDR2 (germline): WSHSY, SAAADI. There are 14 residues in the CDR3. With 0 bases removed from V and 7 bases from J, the gap between germline ends came to 13 bases. The CDR3 DNA follows: TGCGCCAGCAGTGAGTCTGCGGGCAGAAGAGAGCAGTACTTC. Translation gives CASSESAGRREQYF.

The chain couples TRBV28 to TRBJ2-7, with 7 bases fitting TRBD2. The CDR3 consists of 14 residues. Trimming removed 6 bases from V and 6 bases from J; junction bases left unmatched: 11. Germline V lookup: CDR1 MDHEN, CDR2 SYDVKM. CDR3 in amino acids: CASRESGIGREQYF. CDR3 in DNA: TGTGCCAGCAGGGAAAGCGGGATCGGCCGCGAGCAGTACTTC.

This chain joins TRBV5-1 and TRBJ1-1; D call uncertain. Per germline, CDR1 SGHRS and CDR2 YFSETQ. V lost 5 bases and J lost 4, with 12 bases in between. The CDR3 consists of 13 residues. The CDR3 loop is CASRLEASTEAFF. The CDR3 DNA reads as TGCGCCAGCAGGTTAGAGGCGAGCACTGAAGCTTTCTTT.

V and J are TRBV18 and TRBJ1-2; 8 bases fit TRBD1. The junction had 8 bases not matched to a gene; V was cut back by 3 bases and J by 5 bases. Germline CDR1 KGHSH, CDR2 LQKENI. This CDR3 contains 15 residues. As DNA, the CDR3 is TGTGCCAGCTCACCGCGGGACAGGAGACCTTATGGCTACACCTTC. Protein sequence: CASSPRDRRPYGYTF.